This TCR beta chain appears in the sequencing data of a study of blood T cell repertoires in COVID-19. Under the authors' procedure: Cell counts per sample came from amplifying reference gene primers. The repertoire was sequenced with immunoSEQ multiplex PCR; TCRdb's copy has only in-frame clones and lacks some. The V and J calls and clone size are taken from that table; D and trimming were inferred from the DNA. Of roughly 390,000 clones in the sample, 85% were seen once. The CDR3 loop spans 15 amino acids. The V segment lost 3 bases and the J segment 2 bases; nucleotides outside the gene matches: 6. The V gene's germline CDR1 is MNHNS and CDR2 SASEGT.

The rearrangement links TRBV6-1 to TRBJ1-1, with 7 bases identical to TRBD1. The receptor's source is a woman younger than 30 with acute or convalescent COVID-19. Sequenced material: peripheral blood. The CDR3 DNA sequence: TGTGCCAGCAGTGACCGGGACAGCCTTAACACTGAAGCTTTCTTT. As protein: CASSDRDSLNTEAFF.